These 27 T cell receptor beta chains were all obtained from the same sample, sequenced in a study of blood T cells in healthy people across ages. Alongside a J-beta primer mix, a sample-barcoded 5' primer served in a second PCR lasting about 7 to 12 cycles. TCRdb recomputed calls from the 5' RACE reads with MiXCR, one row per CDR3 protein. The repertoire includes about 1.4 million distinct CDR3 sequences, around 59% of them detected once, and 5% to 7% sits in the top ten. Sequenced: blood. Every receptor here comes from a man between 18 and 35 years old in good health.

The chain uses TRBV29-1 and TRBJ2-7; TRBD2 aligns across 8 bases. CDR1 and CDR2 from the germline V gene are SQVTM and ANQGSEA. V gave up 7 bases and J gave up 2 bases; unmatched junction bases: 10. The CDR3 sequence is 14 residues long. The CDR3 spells CSAVPGTSPYEQYF. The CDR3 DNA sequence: TGCAGCGCCGTACCCGGGACTAGTCCCTACGAGCAGTACTTC.

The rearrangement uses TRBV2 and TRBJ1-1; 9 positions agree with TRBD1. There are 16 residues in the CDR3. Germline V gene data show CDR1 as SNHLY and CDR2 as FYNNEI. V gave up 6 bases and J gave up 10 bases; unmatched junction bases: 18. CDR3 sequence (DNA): TGTGCCAGCAGATTGCCGGGACAGGGAGGGTCGGTGGGAGCTTTCTTT. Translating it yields CASRLPGQGGSVGAFF.

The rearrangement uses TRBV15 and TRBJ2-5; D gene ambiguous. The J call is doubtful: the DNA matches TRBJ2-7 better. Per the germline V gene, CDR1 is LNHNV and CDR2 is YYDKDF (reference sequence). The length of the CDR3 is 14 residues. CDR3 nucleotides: TGTGCCACCAGCAGAGGGGGATTTTGGGGCGAGCAGTACTTC. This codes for CATSRGGFWGEQYF.

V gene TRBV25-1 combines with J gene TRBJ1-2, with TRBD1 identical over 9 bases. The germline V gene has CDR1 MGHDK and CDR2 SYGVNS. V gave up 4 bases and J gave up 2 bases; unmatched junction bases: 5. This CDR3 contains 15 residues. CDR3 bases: TGTGCCAGCAGTGGTGGGACAGGGCCGAACTATGGCTACACCTTC. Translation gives CASSGGTGPNYGYTF.

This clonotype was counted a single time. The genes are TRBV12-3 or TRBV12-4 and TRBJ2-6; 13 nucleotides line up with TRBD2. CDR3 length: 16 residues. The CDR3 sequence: CVSRGTSGAGANVLTF. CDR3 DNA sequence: TGTGTCAGTAGGGGGACTAGCGGGGCTGGGGCCAACGTCCTGACTTTC.

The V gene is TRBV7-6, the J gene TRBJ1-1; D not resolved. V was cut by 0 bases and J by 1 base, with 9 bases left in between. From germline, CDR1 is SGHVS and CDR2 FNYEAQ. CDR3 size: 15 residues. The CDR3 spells CASSLAGSPNTEAFF. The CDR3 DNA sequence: TGTGCCAGCAGCTTAGCGGGGAGCCCGAACACTGAAGCTTTCTTT.

The CDR3 bases are TGTGCCAGCAGCTACCTTACGGGGGGCGAGCAGTTCTTC. Its translation is CASSYLTGGEQFF. The chain has TRBV11-1 and TRBJ2-1, with a weak D call TRBD2 (7 bases). V lost 4 bases to trimming and J lost 10 bases, with 14 bases between them. CDR1 and CDR2 (germline): SGHAT, FQDESV (reference sequence). CDR3 length: 13 amino acids.

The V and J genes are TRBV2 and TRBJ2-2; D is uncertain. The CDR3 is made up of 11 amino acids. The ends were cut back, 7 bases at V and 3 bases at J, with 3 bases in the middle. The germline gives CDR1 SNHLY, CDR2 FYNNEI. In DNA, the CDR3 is TGTGCCAGCATTGACACCGGGGAGCTGTTTTTT. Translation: CASIDTGELFF.

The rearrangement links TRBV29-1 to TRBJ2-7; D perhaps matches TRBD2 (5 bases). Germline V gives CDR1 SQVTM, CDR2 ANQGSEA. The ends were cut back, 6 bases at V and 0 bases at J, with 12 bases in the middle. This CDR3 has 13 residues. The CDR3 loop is CSVTPGNSYEQYF. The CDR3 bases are TGCAGCGTAACCCCGGGGAACTCCTACGAGCAGTACTTC.

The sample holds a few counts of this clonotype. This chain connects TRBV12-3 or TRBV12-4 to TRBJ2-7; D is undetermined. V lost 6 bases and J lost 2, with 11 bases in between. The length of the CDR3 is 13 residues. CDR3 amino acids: CASSPEWTYEQYF. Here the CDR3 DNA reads TGTGCCAGCAGCCCCGAGTGGACCTACGAGCAGTACTTC.

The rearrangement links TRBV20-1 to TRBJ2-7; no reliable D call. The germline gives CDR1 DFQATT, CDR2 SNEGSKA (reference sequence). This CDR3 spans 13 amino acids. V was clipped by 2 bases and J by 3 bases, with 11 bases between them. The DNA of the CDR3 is TGCAGTGCTAGAAGCGAGCTAGGCTACGAGCAGTACTTC. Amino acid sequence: CSARSELGYEQYF.

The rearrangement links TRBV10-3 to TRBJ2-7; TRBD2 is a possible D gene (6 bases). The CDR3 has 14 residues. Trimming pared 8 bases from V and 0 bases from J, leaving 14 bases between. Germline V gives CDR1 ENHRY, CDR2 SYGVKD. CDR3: CAISRDSSSYEQYF. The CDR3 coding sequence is TGTGCCATCTCTCGGGACTCGAGCTCCTACGAGCAGTACTTC.

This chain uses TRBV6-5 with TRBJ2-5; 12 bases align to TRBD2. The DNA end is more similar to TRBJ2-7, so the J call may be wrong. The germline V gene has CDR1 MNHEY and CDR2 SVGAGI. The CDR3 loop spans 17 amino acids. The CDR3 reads CASSYSTSGGFAGEQYF. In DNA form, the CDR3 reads TGTGCCAGCAGTTACTCGACTAGCGGGGGATTTGCGGGCGAGCAGTACTTC.

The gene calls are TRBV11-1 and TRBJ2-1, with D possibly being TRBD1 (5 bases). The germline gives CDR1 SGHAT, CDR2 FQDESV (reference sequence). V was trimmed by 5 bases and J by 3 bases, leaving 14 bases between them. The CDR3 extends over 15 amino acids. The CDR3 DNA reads TGTGCCAGCAGCCCCAAAAGGGGTCTCTACAATGAGCAGTTCTTC. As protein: CASSPKRGLYNEQFF. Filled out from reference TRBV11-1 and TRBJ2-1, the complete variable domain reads EAEVAQSPRYKITEKSQAVAFWCDPISGHATLYWYRQILGQGPELLVQFQDESVVDDSQLPKDRFSAERLKGVDSTLKIQPAELGDSAMYLCASSPKRGLYNEQFFGPGTRLTVL.

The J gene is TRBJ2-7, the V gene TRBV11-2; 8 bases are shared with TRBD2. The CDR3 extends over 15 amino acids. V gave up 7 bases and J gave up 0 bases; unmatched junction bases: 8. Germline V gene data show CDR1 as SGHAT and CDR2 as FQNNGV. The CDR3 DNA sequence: TGTGCCAGCACCAGCCTCGGGGGGGTCTCCTACGAGCAGTACTTC. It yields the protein CASTSLGGVSYEQYF.

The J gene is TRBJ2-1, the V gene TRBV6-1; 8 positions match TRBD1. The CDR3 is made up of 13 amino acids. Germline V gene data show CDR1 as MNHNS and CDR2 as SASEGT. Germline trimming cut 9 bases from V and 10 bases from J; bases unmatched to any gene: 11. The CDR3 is CASTRDRTYEQFF. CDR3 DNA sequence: TGTGCCAGTACTCGGGACAGGACCTACGAGCAGTTCTTC.

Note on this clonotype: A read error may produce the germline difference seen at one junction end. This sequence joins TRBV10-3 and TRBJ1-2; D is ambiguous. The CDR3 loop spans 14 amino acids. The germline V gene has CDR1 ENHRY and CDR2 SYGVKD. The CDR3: CKHISGPRVGGYTF. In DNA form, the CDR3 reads TGCAAACACATCAGTGGCCCTCGGGTTGGGGGCTACACCTTC.

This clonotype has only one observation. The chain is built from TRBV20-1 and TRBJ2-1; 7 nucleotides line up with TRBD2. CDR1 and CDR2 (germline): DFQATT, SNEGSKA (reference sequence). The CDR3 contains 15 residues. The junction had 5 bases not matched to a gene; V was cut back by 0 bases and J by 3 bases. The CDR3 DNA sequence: TGCAGTGCTAGAGATGTCGCGGGGGACTACAATGAGCAGTTCTTC. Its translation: CSARDVAGDYNEQFF.

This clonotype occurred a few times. CDR3 bases: TGTGCCAGCATGTTAGGGGCAGCGAGCACAGATACGCAGTATTTT. Amino acid sequence: CASMLGAASTDTQYF. This chain joins TRBV2 and TRBJ2-3, with D possibly being TRBD1 (5 bases). The germline V gene has CDR1 SNHLY and CDR2 FYNNEI. The CDR3 covers 15 residues. Trimming left V 7 bases short and J 0 bases short, with 14 bases between. Supplemented by reference TRBV2 and TRBJ2-3, the full variable domain reads EPEVTQTPSHQVTQMGQEVILRCVPISNHLYFYWYRQILGQKVEFLVSFYNNEISEKSEIFDDQFSVERPDGSNFTLKIRSTKLEDSAMYFCASMLGAASTDTQYFGPGTRLTVL.

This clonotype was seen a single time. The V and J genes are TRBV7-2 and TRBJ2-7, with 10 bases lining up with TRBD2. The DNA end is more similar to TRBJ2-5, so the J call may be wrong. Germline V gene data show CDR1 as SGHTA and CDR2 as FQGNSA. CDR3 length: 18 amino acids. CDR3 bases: TGTGCCAGCAGTTCAAATACAATGGGACTAGCGCCGATCGAGACCCAGTACTTC. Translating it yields CASSSNTMGLAPIETQYF.

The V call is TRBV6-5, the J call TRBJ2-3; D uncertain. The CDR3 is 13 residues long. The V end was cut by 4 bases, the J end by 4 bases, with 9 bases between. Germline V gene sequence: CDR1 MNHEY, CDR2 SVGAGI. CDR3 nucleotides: TGTGCCAGCAGTTCTCAGAATGCAGATACGCAGTATTTT. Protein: CASSSQNADTQYF.

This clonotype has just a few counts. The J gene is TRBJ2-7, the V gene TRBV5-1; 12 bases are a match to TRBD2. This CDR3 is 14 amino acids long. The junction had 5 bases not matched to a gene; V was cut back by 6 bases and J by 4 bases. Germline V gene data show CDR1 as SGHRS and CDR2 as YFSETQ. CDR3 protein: CASNPGTSGYEQYF. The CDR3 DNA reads TGCGCCAGCAACCCCGGGACTAGCGGGTACGAGCAGTACTTC.

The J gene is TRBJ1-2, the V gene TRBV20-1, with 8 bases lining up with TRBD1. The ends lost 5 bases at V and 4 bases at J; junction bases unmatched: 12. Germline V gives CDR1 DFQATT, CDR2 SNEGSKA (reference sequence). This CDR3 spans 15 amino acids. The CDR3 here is CSAETAQGAIYGYTF. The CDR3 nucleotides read TGCAGTGCTGAAACTGCCCAGGGGGCGATCTATGGCTACACCTTC.

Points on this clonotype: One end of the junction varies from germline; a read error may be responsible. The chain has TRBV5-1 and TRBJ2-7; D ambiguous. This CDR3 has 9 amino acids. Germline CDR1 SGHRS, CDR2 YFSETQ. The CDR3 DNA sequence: TGCACCAGCTCCTACGAGCAGTACTTC. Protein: CTSSYEQYF.

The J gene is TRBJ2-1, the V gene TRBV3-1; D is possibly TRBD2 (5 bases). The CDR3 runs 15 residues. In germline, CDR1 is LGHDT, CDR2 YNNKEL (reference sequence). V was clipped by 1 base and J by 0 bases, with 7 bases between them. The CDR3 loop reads CASSQAGNSYNEQFF. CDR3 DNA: TGTGCCAGCAGCCAAGCGGGAAACTCCTACAATGAGCAGTTCTTC.

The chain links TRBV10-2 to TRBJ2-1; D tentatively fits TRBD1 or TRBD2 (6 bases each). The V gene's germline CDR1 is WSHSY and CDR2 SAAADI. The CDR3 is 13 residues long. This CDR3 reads CAVGGYSYNEQFF. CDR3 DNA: TGCGCGGTCGGGGGCTACTCCTACAATGAGCAGTTCTTC.

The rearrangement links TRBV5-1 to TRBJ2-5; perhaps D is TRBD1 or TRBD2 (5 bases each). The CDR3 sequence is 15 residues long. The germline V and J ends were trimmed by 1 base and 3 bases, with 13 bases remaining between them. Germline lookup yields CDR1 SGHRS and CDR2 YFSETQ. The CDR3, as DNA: TGCGCCAGCAGCTTGATTTCCGGGACCGAAGAGACCCAGTACTTC. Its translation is CASSLISGTEETQYF.